The 7 T cell receptor beta chains in this list originate from one sample, sequenced in a study of cytomegalovirus exposure and HLA in healthy donors. It was with 60 Vbeta and 13 Jbeta primers that the PCR ran. The table came from immunoSEQ multiplex PCR; TCRdb's copy has only in-frame clones and leaves some out. Among 150,000 to 200,000 clones listed, 77% were seen once. Specimen: PBMCs. The receptors derive from a man younger than 35 in good health and CMV-seronegative.

This chain connects TRBV5-6 to TRBJ1-6; possibly TRBD1 for D (6 bases). The CDR3 consists of 14 residues. V lost 4 bases, J lost 9 bases, and 14 bases lay in between. Germline loops: CDR1 SGHDT, CDR2 YYEEEE. The CDR3 sequence is CASSADSRGSPLHF. The CDR3 region has the DNA TGTGCCAGCAGCGCGGACAGTAGGGGTTCACCCCTCCACTTT.

The V and J genes are TRBV15 and TRBJ2-3; 8 nucleotides line up with TRBD1. Germline loops: CDR1 LNHNV, CDR2 YYDKDF (reference sequence). The CDR3 consists of 14 residues. V lost 0 bases to trimming and J lost 6 bases; unmatched junction nucleotides: 2. The CDR3: CATSRDQGADTQYF. The CDR3 DNA reads as TGTGCCACCAGCAGAGATCAGGGGGCGGATACGCAGTATTTT.

The J gene is TRBJ2-3, the V gene TRBV15, with 7 positions matching TRBD2. V shed 0 bases, J shed 0 bases, and the junction held 6 bases outside the gene matches. The germline gives CDR1 LNHNV, CDR2 YYDKDF (reference sequence). This CDR3 has 17 amino acids. The CDR3 loop is CATSRDPSGHSTDTQYF. The CDR3 coding sequence is TGTGCCACCAGCAGAGATCCTAGCGGTCATAGCACAGATACGCAGTATTTT.

The rearrangement links TRBV11-2 to TRBJ2-7, with TRBD1 matching 10 bases. The CDR3 contains 17 residues. Germline loops: CDR1 SGHAT, CDR2 FQNNGV. V shed 3 bases, J shed 7 bases, and the junction held 15 bases outside the gene matches. CDR3 in DNA: TGTGCCAGCAGCTTTATAATCCCGGGACAGGGGCTCGAGGAGCAGTACTTC. Translated: CASSFIIPGQGLEEQYF.

The chain couples TRBV29-1 to TRBJ2-3; D might be TRBD2 (6 bases). V was trimmed by 6 bases and J by 2 bases, leaving 9 bases between them. The CDR3 is made up of 12 amino acids. Germline CDR1 is SQVTM and CDR2 is ANQGSEA. CDR3 bases: TGCAGCGTCGGAGGGGACACAGATACGCAGTATTTT. This sequence encodes CSVGGDTDTQYF.

V usage is TRBV11-2 and J usage is TRBJ2-1; weak D call: TRBD2 (6 bases). CDR1 is SGHAT and CDR2 is FQNNGV in the germline V gene. Trimming pared 2 bases from V and 5 bases from J, leaving 13 bases between. The CDR3 sequence is 15 residues long. CDR3 DNA: TGTGCCAGCAGCTTAAGCCTAGCGCCAAACAATGAGCAGTTCTTC. It specifies CASSLSLAPNNEQFF.

The gene calls are TRBV7-2 and TRBJ2-2, with 11 bases identical to TRBD1. From germline, CDR1 is SGHTA and CDR2 FQGNSA. Trimming at V came to 2 bases and at J to 4 bases, leaving 9 bases not matched to a gene. The length of the CDR3 is 18 residues. Here the CDR3 DNA reads TGTGCCAGCAGCTTAAACAGACCGGGACAGGGGGGCACCGGGGAGCTGTTTTTT. It yields the protein CASSLNRPGQGGTGELFF.